The following is a T cell receptor (beta chain) sequence with its context. No antigen is known for it. These data come from a study of CD8 T cells in ankylosing spondylitis. Overall study findings and caveats: Earlier studies detected some motif variants in reactive arthritis synovial fluid and blood. Reports say disease-linked clones showed up significantly more in matched ankylosing spondylitis synovial fluid.

The CDR3 covers 14 residues. V shed 6 bases and J 7 bases; nucleotides not matched to a gene: 9. TCRdb itself ran the 5' RACE reads through MiXCR, one entry per CDR3 protein. The data show about 240,000 distinct CDR3 sequences, 24% seen once. Source material: blood, either unsorted or a sorted T cell fraction (not recorded which). The chain joins TRBV12-3 or TRBV12-4 to TRBJ2-5; 9 nucleotides match TRBD1. This TCR was recovered from a male donor with ankylosing spondylitis or in good health (not recorded which). Here the CDR3 reads CASSRDRAERTQYF. The CDR3 DNA reads as TGTGCCAGCAGCCGGGACAGGGCTGAGAGGACCCAGTACTTC.